The clone carrying this T cell receptor beta chain has only a few counts. Its antigen is still unknown. With 60 Vbeta and 13 Jbeta primers, the PCR was carried out. Assay used: immunoSEQ multiplex PCR; TCRdb lists only in-frame clones, some missing. The sample consists of 100,000 to 150,000 clones, approximately 78% of them appearing once. These data originate in a study of cytomegalovirus exposure and HLA in healthy donors. General study points: What was likely a sequencing artifact was a cluster of highly shared sequence variants.

Per the germline V gene, CDR1 is SGHKS and CDR2 is YYEKEE (reference sequence). V lost 1 base and J 2 bases, leaving 10 bases between the germline ends. CDR3 size: 14 residues. The clonotype originates from a woman in her forties in good health and CMV-seropositive. Specimen: PBMCs. The rearrangement joins TRBV5-5 to TRBJ2-7; a possible D gene is TRBD1 (5 bases). DNA for the CDR3: TGTGCCAGCAGCTTGTCGACAGCAGCCTACGAGCAGTACTTC. Protein sequence: CASSLSTAAYEQYF.